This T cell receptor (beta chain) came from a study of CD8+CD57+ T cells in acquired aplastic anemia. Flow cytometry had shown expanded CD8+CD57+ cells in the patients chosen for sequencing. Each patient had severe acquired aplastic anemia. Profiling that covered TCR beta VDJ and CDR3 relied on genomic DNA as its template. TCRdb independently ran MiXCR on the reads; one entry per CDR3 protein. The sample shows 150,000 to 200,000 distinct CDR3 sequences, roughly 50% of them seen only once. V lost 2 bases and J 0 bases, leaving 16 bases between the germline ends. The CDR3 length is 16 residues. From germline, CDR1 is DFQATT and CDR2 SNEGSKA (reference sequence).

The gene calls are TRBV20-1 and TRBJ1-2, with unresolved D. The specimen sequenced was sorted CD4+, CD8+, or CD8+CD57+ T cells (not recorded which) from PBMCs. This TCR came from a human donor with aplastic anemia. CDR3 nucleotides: TGCAGTGCTAGAAGGTCTGGACCGACAACTAACTATGGCTACACCTTC. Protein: CSARRSGPTTNYGYTF.